This T cell receptor beta chain was identified during a study of graft-versus-host responses after intestinal transplantation. Study summary: Those transplanted obtained multivisceral, liver-intestinal, or isolated intestinal grafts. Study-wide findings and caveats: GvH clones detected in recipient marrow included some appearing first in ileum or blood. Individuals who had graft-donor T cell macrochimerism had allografts that showed high graft-versus-host to host-versus-graft clonal ratios.

About this clone itself: Its specificity is unknown.

Generated by immunoSEQ multiplex PCR, the TCRdb table keeps only in-frame clones and is missing some. The sample includes tens of thousands of clones, 90% seen only once; the top ten take less than 5%. Germline CDR1 and CDR2: SNHLY and FYNNEI. There are 16 residues in the CDR3. The V gene lost 7 bases and the J gene lost 0 bases, with 16 bases spanning the gap. Sample: unstimulated CD8+ T cells sorted from spleen or lymph node cells, taken before transplant. The clonotype comes from a human donor who was the organ donor for an intestinal transplant. The chain links TRBV2 to TRBJ1-3; D is possibly TRBD1 (6 bases). CDR3 amino acids: CASTIGGPLSGNTIYF. The DNA for the CDR3 is TGTGCCAGCACCATAGGGGGTCCGCTCTCTGGAAACACCATATATTTT.